This is a list of T cell receptor beta chains from one sample in a study of siplizumab effects on memory and regulatory T cells. The assay was immunoSEQ multiplex PCR, and TCRdb's table has in-frame clones only and misses some. This sample yields about 82,000 clones, of which about nine tenths are seen a single time; 1.5% belongs to the top ten. Sequences were obtained from Tregs sorted from blood. The origin of the receptors is a human donor in good health. Both conserved end residues are part of each CDR3. A D gene is named only where the DNA matches it firmly.

DNA: TGTGCCAGCAGTCTCCCGGGGACAGGGGGCGTCTACGAGCAGTACTTC; CDR3: CASSLPGTGGVYEQYF; D: TRBD1; J: TRBJ2-7; V: TRBV28
DNA: TGCAGCGTTGATCGACAGGGTCGGCATCAGCCCCAGCATTTT; CDR3: CSVDRQGRHQPQHF; D: TRBD1; J: TRBJ1-5; V: TRBV29-1
DNA: TGCGCCAGCAGCTTAGGAGCGGGGGTCGGGGAGACCCAGTACTTC; CDR3: CASSLGAGVGETQYF; D: TRBD2; J: TRBJ2-5; V: TRBV5-1
DNA: TGTGCCAGCTCACCACCTTTGCGGAACTACAATGAGCAGTTCTTC; CDR3: CASSPPLRNYNEQFF; D: NA; J: TRBJ2-1; V: TRBV18
DNA: TGCGCCAGCAGTGAAGTGGATTCGAGTCAGCCCCAGCATTTT; CDR3: CASSEVDSSQPQHF; D: NA; J: TRBJ1-5; V: TRBV10-2
DNA: TGCGCCAGCAGCCAAGTGGAGGGCCCGGGGGGTGGCTACACCTTC; CDR3: CASSQVEGPGGGYTF; D: NA; J: TRBJ1-2; V: TRBV4-3
DNA: TGCGCCAGCAGCCAAGGTCCGGGGGTGACCCAGTACTTC; CDR3: CASSQGPGVTQYF; D: NA; J: TRBJ2-5; V: TRBV4-1
DNA: TGTGCTAGTGTTAGGACTGTTACAGATACGCAGTATTTT; CDR3: CASVRTVTDTQYF; D: NA; J: TRBJ2-3; V: TRBV12-5
DNA: TGCAGCGTCGGGGACAGGGGGTTCCCCTACGAGCAGTACTTC; CDR3: CSVGDRGFPYEQYF; D: TRBD1; J: TRBJ2-7; V: TRBV29-1
DNA: TGTGCCAGCAGCTCCCGCGGGGGCGGCACAGATACGCAGTATTTT; CDR3: CASSSRGGGTDTQYF; D: NA; J: TRBJ2-3; V: TRBV7-2
DNA: TGTGCCAGCAGTCTAACTAGCGGGGGGATTGGCGAGCAGTACTTC; CDR3: CASSLTSGGIGEQYF; D: TRBD2; J: TRBJ2-7; V: TRBV7-9
DNA: TGTGCCAGCTCACCCCCAACAGGGACTCAAGAGACCCAGTACTTC; CDR3: CASSPPTGTQETQYF; D: NA; J: TRBJ2-5; V: TRBV18
DNA: TGTGCCAGCAGCTTCAGCGGGGGGTTACCCGGGGAGCTGTTTTTT; CDR3: CASSFSGGLPGELFF; D: TRBD2; J: TRBJ2-2; V: TRBV7-2
DNA: TGTGCCAGCAGCCAAGATTGGCAGGGCAGTGGCTACACCTTC; CDR3: CASSQDWQGSGYTF; D: NA; J: TRBJ1-2; V: TRBV14
DNA: TGTGCCAGCAGCCATAGTTTGGAAAAACTGTTTTTT; CDR3: CASSHSLEKLFF; D: NA; J: TRBJ1-4; V: TRBV16
DNA: TGTGCCTGGAGCAAAGGGGGGAACACTGAAGCTTTCTTT; CDR3: CAWSKGGNTEAFF; D: NA; J: TRBJ1-1; V: TRBV30